Listed below are T cell receptor beta chains from one sample, sequenced in a study of cytomegalovirus exposure and HLA in healthy donors. Clones were sequenced by immunoSEQ multiplex PCR, and TCRdb holds only the in-frame ones, with some missing. This table holds under 200,000 clones, less than 80% found once. The specimen sequenced was PBMCs. Receptors were obtained from a man between 35 and 55 years old in good health and CMV-seronegative. Both conserved end residues are part of each CDR3. A D gene is named only where the DNA matches it firmly. Size is stated for part of the rows, as once, few or many counts, or as a class when the clone is expanded.

j_call	v_call	d_call	clone_size	cdr3_nt	cdr3_aa
TRBJ2-7	TRBV6-1	TRBD1	-	TGCGCCAGCAGTGAATTAAGGGGGCTCGAGCAGTACTTC	CASSELRGLEQYF
TRBJ2-1	TRBV5-4	TRBD2	-	TGTGCCAGCAGGAGGATGACTAGCGGGACCAATGAGCAGTTCTTC	CASRRMTSGTNEQFF
TRBJ2-1	TRBV15	-	-	TGTGCCACCAGCAGAGATCGGGGGGCAGTTCGTGCCTACAATGAGCAGTTCTTC	CATSRDRGAVRAYNEQFF
TRBJ2-5	TRBV5-1	-	few	TGCGCCAGCAGCTTTCAGCAAGAGACCCAGTACTTC	CASSFQQETQYF
TRBJ2-7	TRBV27	-	-	TGTGCCAGCAGTGAGGGGGTTGTTGGCTACGAGCAGTACTTC	CASSEGVVGYEQYF
TRBJ1-5	TRBV6-5	-	-	TGTGCCAGCAGTGCAGGGGCTTGGAGCAATCAGCCCCAGCATTTT	CASSAGAWSNQPQHF
TRBJ2-5	TRBV5-6	-	-	TGTGCCAGCAGCTTGGTTCGGGACTCGCCCCAAGAGACCCAGTACTTC	CASSLVRDSPQETQYF
TRBJ2-7	TRBV7-6	-	-	TGTGCCAGCAGCCGGGGACTGGACAACTCCTACGAGCAGTACTTC	CASSRGLDNSYEQYF
TRBJ1-5	TRBV4-1	TRBD1	-	TGCGCCAGCAGCCAAGACAGGGGGCGCGGCAATCAGCCCCAGCATTTT	CASSQDRGRGNQPQHF
TRBJ1-2	TRBV4-2	-	-	TGTGCCAGCAGCCCTAGAGTCGGGGGATCCGGGGTTCATGGCTACACCTTC	CASSPRVGGSGVHGYTF
TRBJ2-3	TRBV6-4	TRBD2	-	TGTGCCAGCAGTGATTGGAGCGGGGGGGCCGCAGATACGCAGTATTTT	CASSDWSGGAADTQYF
TRBJ1-1	TRBV9	-	-	TGTGCCAGCAGCGTAGGGGGGTGGGCGGGGTCCACTGAAGCTTTCTTT	CASSVGGWAGSTEAFF
TRBJ2-2	TRBV5-1	-	-	TGCGCCAGCAGCTTGGCCCCAGGGCTCGGGACCGGGGAGCTGTTTTTT	CASSLAPGLGTGELFF
TRBJ1-4	TRBV30	TRBD1	-	TGTGCCTGGAGTCGGGACAGGGCGGAAAAACTGTTTTTT	CAWSRDRAEKLFF
TRBJ2-1	TRBV4-1	-	-	TGCGCCAGCAGCCAAGAAGGGTACAGGACGGACTACAATGAGCAGTTCTTC	CASSQEGYRTDYNEQFF
TRBJ2-1	TRBV5-4	-	-	TGTGCCAGCAGCTTGGCCCCAAGGGCAGGGGATTTATCGTCCTACAATGAGCAGTTCTTC	CASSLAPRAGDLSSYNEQFF
TRBJ1-4	TRBV10-3	-	few	TGTGCCACGGGGGGCGGGATAGGAACGGCTAATGAAAAACTGTTTTTT	CATGGGIGTANEKLFF
TRBJ2-5	TRBV6-5	TRBD1	-	TGTGCCAGCAAACGGGACAGGGGGAGAGAGACCCAGTACTTC	CASKRDRGRETQYF
TRBJ2-2	TRBV7-9	-	-	TGTTCCAGCAGCTTAGACGGGACAACGAACACCGGGGAGCTGTTTTTT	CSSSLDGTTNTGELFF
TRBJ2-6	TRBV7-2	TRBD1	-	TGTGCCAGCAGTAGGAGGCAGGGGGCCGCCGGGGCCAACGTCCTGACTTTC	CASSRRQGAAGANVLTF
TRBJ2-1	TRBV27	-	-	TGTGCCAGCAGTCACCGCAGTGAGCGCAATGAGCAGTTCTTC	CASSHRSERNEQFF
TRBJ1-2	TRBV5-4	TRBD1	-	TGTGCCAGCAGCGCAGGGACAGGGGGTAATTATGGCTACACCTTC	CASSAGTGGNYGYTF
TRBJ2-7	TRBV25-1	TRBD2	-	TGTGCCAGCAGAGCGGGAGGTCTCAACGAGCAGTACTTC	CASRAGGLNEQYF
TRBJ2-3	TRBV7-6	TRBD2	-	TGTGCCAGCAGCCCCCGGTTAGCGGGGGGCACAGATACGCAGTATTTT	CASSPRLAGGTDTQYF
TRBJ2-2	TRBV5-1	-	-	TGCGCCTCGCAAGGGCAAGCGGGGAACACCGGGGAGCTGTTTTTT	CASQGQAGNTGELFF
TRBJ1-2	TRBV6-5	-	-	TGTGCCAGCAGGTCAACGACTGGTGGCTACACCTTC	CASRSTTGGYTF
TRBJ2-7	TRBV2	TRBD1	-	TGTGCCAGCAGCAACCAGGGACAGGGTATCTCCGAGCAGTACTTC	CASSNQGQGISEQYF
TRBJ2-1	TRBV4-1	TRBD2	few	TGCGCCAGCAGTCTCCAGACTAGCTGGGGGATAGCTGAGCAGTTCTTC	CASSLQTSWGIAEQFF
TRBJ1-5	TRBV13	-	-	TGTGCCAGCAGCTTAGGGAGGGATCCGCCCCAGCATTTT	CASSLGRDPPQHF
TRBJ1-3	TRBV29-1	-	-	TGCAGCGTTGTTGGGCAGGGCGGAAACACCATATATTTT	CSVVGQGGNTIYF
TRBJ2-7	TRBV10-3	-	-	TGTGCCATCAGGGACTCCGGGACTGTCTCCTACGAGCAGTACTTC	CAIRDSGTVSYEQYF
TRBJ2-1	TRBV19	-	-	TGTGCCAGTAGCCCCTTCCTTAGATACAATGAGCAGTTCTTC	CASSPFLRYNEQFF
TRBJ2-1	TRBV5-1	TRBD1	-	TGCGCCAGCACCCCCTCGAGGGGACAGGGGTTCGATGAGCAGTTCTTC	CASTPSRGQGFDEQFF
TRBJ2-1	TRBV6-1	-	few	TGTGCCAGCAGTCGGGGGTTCAGCTCCTACAATGAGCAGTTCTTC	CASSRGFSSYNEQFF
TRBJ2-5	TRBV28	-	-	TGTGCCAGCAGTTTACTAGGGGCCACGAGTATGTCGGAGACCCAGTACTTC	CASSLLGATSMSETQYF
TRBJ1-2	TRBV19	TRBD1	-	TGTGCCAGTAGAGCCGGGACAGGGAATTCCTATGGCTACACCTTC	CASRAGTGNSYGYTF
TRBJ2-2	TRBV5-5	-	-	TGTGCCAGCAGCTTAGCGATGAGGGCCGGGGAGCTGTTTTTT	CASSLAMRAGELFF
TRBJ1-4	TRBV5-6	-	-	TGTGCCAGCAGCACAGGACAGTGGATTACGACTAATGAAAAACTGTTTTTT	CASSTGQWITTNEKLFF
TRBJ2-7	TRBV4-2	TRBD2	-	TGTGCCAGCAGCCGACCGGGACTAGCGGGAGGGCCGCGGGAGCAGTACTTC	CASSRPGLAGGPREQYF
TRBJ1-1	TRBV5-4	TRBD1	few	TGTGCCAGCAGCTCGGGACAGTACACTGAAGCTTTCTTT	CASSSGQYTEAFF
TRBJ1-2	TRBV7-2	-	-	TGTGCCAGCAGTCCGGAGGGGAATACCTATGGCTACACCTTC	CASSPEGNTYGYTF
TRBJ2-5	TRBV5-6	TRBD2	-	TGTGCCAGCCAAGCGGGAGGGCCTTTGGAGACCCAGTACTTC	CASQAGGPLETQYF
TRBJ2-5	TRBV2	-	-	TGTGCCAGCAGTGACGGAGAATCGATGGAGACCCAGTACTTC	CASSDGESMETQYF
TRBJ2-1	TRBV7-3	TRBD2	few	TGTGCCAGCAGCCGGAGCGGGGTTACCTACAATGAGCAGTTCTTC	CASSRSGVTYNEQFF
TRBJ2-7	TRBV6-1	-	-	TGTGCCAGCAGTTCCCGCACTAGAGCCTCCTACGAGCAGTACTTC	CASSSRTRASYEQYF
TRBJ2-5	TRBV2	-	-	TGTGCCAGCAGCCCCCGGTCAGGTCGGGGGGAGACCCAGTACTTC	CASSPRSGRGETQYF
TRBJ1-4	TRBV15	-	-	TGTGCCACCAGCAGAGCTCGAGACTCGGAAAAACTGTTTTTT	CATSRARDSEKLFF
TRBJ2-2	TRBV4-2	-	-	TGTGCCAGCAGCGTGGACTGGAACACCGGGGAGCTGTTTTTT	CASSVDWNTGELFF
TRBJ2-1	TRBV7-8	TRBD2	-	TGTGCCAGCCATAGCGGGGGAGACTACAATGAGCAGTTCTTC	CASHSGGDYNEQFF
TRBJ1-2	TRBV19	-	-	TGTGCCAGTAGTATAAGCCCAGGGGAAGACGGCTACACCTTC	CASSISPGEDGYTF
TRBJ2-2	TRBV27	-	-	TGTGCCAGCCGTAGCGCGAACACCGGGGAGCTGTTTTTT	CASRSANTGELFF
TRBJ1-1	TRBV9	TRBD1	-	TGTGCCAGCAGCCGGACAGGGGGCTTCGGCACTGAAGCTTTCTTT	CASSRTGGFGTEAFF
TRBJ2-7	TRBV12-5	TRBD2	-	TGTGCTAGTGGGCCGGGACTAGGCTACGAGCAGTACTTC	CASGPGLGYEQYF
TRBJ1-3	TRBV11-2	TRBD1	-	TGTGCCAGCAGCCCCGGGACAGGTGGAAACACCATATATTTT	CASSPGTGGNTIYF